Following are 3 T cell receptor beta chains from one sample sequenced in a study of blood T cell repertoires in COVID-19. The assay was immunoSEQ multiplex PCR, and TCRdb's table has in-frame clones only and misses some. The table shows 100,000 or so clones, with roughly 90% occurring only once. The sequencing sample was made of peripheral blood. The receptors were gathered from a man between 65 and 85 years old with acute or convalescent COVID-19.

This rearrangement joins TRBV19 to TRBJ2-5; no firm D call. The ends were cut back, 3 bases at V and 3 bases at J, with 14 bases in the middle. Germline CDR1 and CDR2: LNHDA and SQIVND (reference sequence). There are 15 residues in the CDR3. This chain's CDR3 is CASSILSDTKETQYF. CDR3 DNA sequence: TGTGCCAGTAGTATTCTAAGTGACACCAAAGAGACCCAGTACTTC. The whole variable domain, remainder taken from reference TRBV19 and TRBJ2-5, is DGGITQSPKYLFRKEGQNVTLSCEQNLNHDAMYWYRQDPGQGLRLIYYSQIVNDFQKGDIAEGYSVSREKKESFPLTVTSAQKNPTAFYLCASSILSDTKETQYFGPGTRLLVL.

This chain's CDR3 is CASSAQGVGETQYF. The CDR3 region has the DNA TGCGCCAGCAGCGCCCAGGGGGTGGGCGAGACCCAGTACTTC. The V call is TRBV5-1, the J call TRBJ2-5, with 7 bases aligning to TRBD1. Germline V gene sequence: CDR1 SGHRS, CDR2 YFSETQ. The CDR3 is made up of 14 amino acids. V shed 4 bases and J 5 bases; nucleotides not matched to a gene: 8.

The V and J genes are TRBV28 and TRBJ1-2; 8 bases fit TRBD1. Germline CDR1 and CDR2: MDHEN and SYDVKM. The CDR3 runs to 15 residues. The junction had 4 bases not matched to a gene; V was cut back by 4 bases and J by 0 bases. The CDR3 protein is CASSSDRVPNYGYTF. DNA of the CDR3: TGTGCCAGCAGTTCGGACAGGGTGCCTAACTATGGCTACACCTTC.